This TCR beta chain was sequenced in a study of radiation and T cells in renal cell carcinoma (dated by TCRdb to 2020 to 2022). Regarding the complete study: Samples came from a clinical trial, in which primary renal cell carcinomas received 15 Gy stereotactic body radiation therapy followed by nephrectomy 4 weeks later. TCR beta sequencing covered some 55 samples in total, comprising some 26 tumors and roughly 27 peripheral blood samples. Across all 50 or so samples, 4,016,671 unique CDR3 nucleotide sequences, encoding 2.5 million to 3 million unique CDR3 amino acid sequences, were identified.

The germline V gene specifies SGHVS as CDR1 and FNYEAQ as CDR2. Trimming takes 5 bases from V and 3 bases from J, and the germline ends sit 16 bases apart. The CDR3 runs 16 amino acids, cysteine and phenylalanine included. Just CDR3 DNA is preserved here, 48 bases in frame from base 1. The investigation overall reported the following: No pretreatment tumor biopsies were available, so the baseline intratumoral presence of clonotypes could not be determined. With a single-armed trial design, the study had no way to address how radiation dose or scheduling affects the TCR repertoire. Tracking of blood repertoire dynamics stopped at roughly 29 days after treatment, with no follow-up past that point. Top tumor clonotypes rose in blood from baseline to 2 weeks post-radiation, then contracted by 4 weeks, suggesting transient expansion of tumor-resident clones.

A few counts support this clone. What antigen it recognizes has not been identified. No base quality values were provided; no much bigger clone lies one nucleotide off. Following the manufacturer's recommendations, the immunoSEQ kit was used to generate TCR beta libraries from genomic DNA. Library preparation used a first multiplex PCR with proprietary primers, then a second PCR adding unique barcodes, with bead cleanups after each round. Each sample batch included a kit-provided positive control reaction and a negative control reaction. The final libraries were assessed on an Agilent 4200 TapeStation D1000 ScreenTape, pooled by volume, and quantified by qPCR. An Illumina NextSeq500 fitted with a MidOutput 150-cycle cartridge performed the sequencing, running 156 Read1 cycles and 15 Index1 cycles with the kit's custom primers. The pooled library was loaded at 0.95 to 1 pM with roughly 19% PhiX control spiked in. On the study's bioinformatics: The vendor-processed data were analyzed in R, and a clonotype was defined as all T cells that share the same CDR3 nucleotide sequence. For clone abundance analyses, frequencies were normalized to the 10,000 most abundant clones in each sample. Public T cell clones, which averaged fewer than five per sample, were removed prior to analysis. Tumor-enriched and baseline blood-enriched clonotypes were defined by at least a 32-fold difference in abundance between compartments. A beta-binomial differential abundance model was applied to find clonotypes that expanded or contracted between blood time points. Tumor-blood repertoire similarity was measured with the Baroni-Urbani and Buser coefficient, and groups were compared using two-tailed Wilcoxon tests in R. TCRdb stores this immuneACCESS table with in-frame sequences only. Part of the clones is absent; in the studies checked, under half of the shortfall reflects unresolved V genes, and no reason is known for the rest. Clone size and the V and J calls come from that table; the DNA yielded D and trimming. The sample table records around 60,000 clones; around 76% of these occur just once. The biggest ten clones account for less than 7.5% of the sample.

The sample's time point label, decoded: blood 2 weeks post-SBRT. The treatment or condition label, as the study defines it: 15 Gy SBRT to primary tumor, nephrectomy 4 weeks later. Serial peripheral blood from radiation-treated patients was sampled at baseline, 2 weeks and 4 weeks after SBRT to track tumor-enriched clonotypes. All patients had renal cell carcinoma with clear cell pathology. Genomic DNA for TCR sequencing was prepared using the QIAamp DNA Blood Mini Kit (Qiagen). Samples were included in the analyses only if all quality control checks were passed. This receptor chain uses TRBV7-6 and TRBJ2-2; the D gene is perhaps TRBD1, on 6 matching bases. The receptor's source is a man aged 60-69 years with renal cell carcinoma. The source material was blood, sampled from a patient whose treatment included radiotherapy and nephrectomy. The DNA reads TGTGCCAGCAGCAAAATTCTGGGGGCTGACACCGGGGAGCTGTTTTTT. This codes for CASSKILGADTGELFF.